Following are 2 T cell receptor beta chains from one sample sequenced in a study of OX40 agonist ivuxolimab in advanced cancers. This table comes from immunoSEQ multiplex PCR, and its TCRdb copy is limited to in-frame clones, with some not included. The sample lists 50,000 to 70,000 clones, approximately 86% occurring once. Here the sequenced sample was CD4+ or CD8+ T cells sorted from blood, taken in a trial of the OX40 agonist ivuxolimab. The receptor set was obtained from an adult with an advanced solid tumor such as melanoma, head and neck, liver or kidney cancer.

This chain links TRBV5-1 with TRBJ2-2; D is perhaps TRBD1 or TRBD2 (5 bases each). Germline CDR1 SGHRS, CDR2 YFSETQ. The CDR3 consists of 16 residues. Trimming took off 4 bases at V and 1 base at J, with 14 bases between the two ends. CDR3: CASSVRRTRNTGELFF. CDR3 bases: TGCGCCAGCAGCGTAAGGAGGACACGGAACACCGGGGAGCTGTTTTTT. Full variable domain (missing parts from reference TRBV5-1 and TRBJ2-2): KAGVTQTPRYLIKTRGQQVTLSCSPISGHRSVSWYQQTPGQGLQFLFEYFSETQRNKGNFPGRFSGRQFSNSRSEMNVSTLELGDSALYLCASSVRRTRNTGELFFGEGSRLTVL.

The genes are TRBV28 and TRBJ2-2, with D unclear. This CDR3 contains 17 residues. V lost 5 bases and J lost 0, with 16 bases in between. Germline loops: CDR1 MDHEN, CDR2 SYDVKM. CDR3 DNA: TGTGCCAGCAGTAAAACCTACAGTCGTGCGAACACCGGGGAGCTGTTTTTT. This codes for CASSKTYSRANTGELFF.